Following are 15 T cell receptor beta chains from one sample sequenced in a study of shared clonotypes between healthy human individuals. Method: immunoSEQ multiplex PCR; TCRdb's copy keeps in-frame clones and lacks some. The sample records fewer than 1.4 million clones, roughly 74% being singletons. The specimen sequenced was memory CD4+ T cells from PBMCs. Stated subset: CD45RA-negative fraction. These receptors all come from a man between 18 and 29 years old in good health. Some clones in this sample may be carry-over from other donors' samples.

The chain is built from TRBV28 and TRBJ1-1; D unresolved. The length of the CDR3 is 15 residues. V dropped 1 base and J dropped 0 bases, with 9 bases sitting between them. Germline-derived CDR1 and CDR2 are MDHEN and SYDVKM. For the CDR3, the DNA is TGTGCCAGCAGTTTATATGGGTTAATGAACACTGAAGCTTTCTTT. This codes for CASSLYGLMNTEAFF.

The chain joins TRBV10-3 to TRBJ2-2, with TRBD2 matching over 7 bases. This CDR3 is built from 14 residues. Trimming removed 6 bases from V and 4 bases from J; junction bases left unmatched: 5. Per germline, CDR1 ENHRY and CDR2 SYGVKD. CDR3 protein: CAIRFAGATGELFF. CDR3 bases: TGTGCCATCAGGTTCGCGGGAGCCACCGGGGAGCTGTTTTTT.

The genes are TRBV5-4 and TRBJ1-5; 7 nucleotides match TRBD1. The V segment lost 4 bases and the J segment 7 bases; nucleotides outside the gene matches: 8. This CDR3 has 14 amino acids. Germline lookup yields CDR1 SGHNT and CDR2 YYREEE (reference sequence). CDR3 loop: CASSLDRVGQPQHF. CDR3 nucleotides: TGTGCCAGCAGCCTTGACAGGGTAGGACAGCCCCAGCATTTT.

The chain carries TRBV5-1 and TRBJ2-5; TRBD1 agrees at 11 bases. There are 15 residues in the CDR3. Trimming took 3 bases from V and 5 from J; bases not matched to a gene: 6. The germline gives CDR1 SGHRS, CDR2 YFSETQ. The CDR3 is CASSSGQGVWETQYF. The CDR3 DNA is TGCGCCAGCAGCTCGGGACAGGGGGTGTGGGAGACCCAGTACTTC.

This chain joins TRBV5-1 and TRBJ2-7; 9 nucleotides agree with TRBD1. Trimming cost V 4 bases and J 6 bases; bases outside gene matches: 8. This CDR3 contains 14 residues. CDR1 is SGHRS and CDR2 is YFSETQ in the germline V gene. The CDR3 is CASSDTGTGIEQYF. Written as DNA, the CDR3 is TGCGCCAGCAGCGATACCGGGACAGGGATCGAGCAGTACTTC.

The chain has TRBV29-1 and TRBJ2-7; 7 positions agree with TRBD2. The CDR3 contains 14 residues. Losses at the gene ends were 4 bases for V and 5 bases for J; bases not matched to a gene: 11. Germline CDR1 is SQVTM and CDR2 is ANQGSEA. CDR3 coding DNA: TGCAGCGTTGCCCGGGGGAGGGAAATTGACGAGCAGTACTTC. Translation: CSVARGREIDEQYF.

The chain is built from TRBV7-2 and TRBJ2-5; the D is unclear. V was trimmed by 4 bases and J by 2 bases, leaving 11 bases between them. The CDR3 runs to 14 residues. Germline lookup yields CDR1 SGHTA and CDR2 FQGNSA. The CDR3 loop is CASSSSWVQETQYF. The CDR3, as DNA: TGTGCCAGCAGCTCCTCTTGGGTTCAAGAGACCCAGTACTTC.

The chain carries TRBV7-2 and TRBJ1-2, with D possibly TRBD1 on 5 matching bases. There are 15 residues in the CDR3. V gave up 4 bases and J gave up 5 bases, with 17 bases separating them. Germline V gene data show CDR1 as SGHTA and CDR2 as FQGNSA. CDR3 bases: TGTGCCAGCAGCTACCGTGGTACAGGTTTATATGGCTACACCTTC. This encodes CASSYRGTGLYGYTF.

About this clone itself: With only one base between it and a far larger clone, this is likely a read error. The sample contains more than one DNA sequence encoding this CDR3. This chain joins TRBV7-2 and TRBJ1-1; D possibly corresponds to TRBD1 (5 bases). The CDR3 sequence is 14 residues long. Germline CDR1 reads SGHTA; CDR2 reads FQGNSA. Trimming cost V 1 base and J 1 base, with 7 bases left between them. The CDR3 DNA reads TGTGCCAGCAGCTTAGTGGGGCCGAACACTGAAGCTTTCTTT. Residues: CASSLVGPNTEAFF.

This clone was seen ten or more times. The chain recombines TRBV5-5 with TRBJ2-5, with 8 positions matching TRBD1. This CDR3 region has 15 residues. CDR1 and CDR2 (germline): SGHKS, YYEKEE (reference sequence). The ends lost 0 bases at V and 5 bases at J; junction bases unmatched: 6. CDR3 amino acids: CASSLGQGATETQYF. CDR3 nucleotide sequence: TGTGCCAGCAGCTTGGGGCAGGGGGCGACGGAGACCCAGTACTTC. The full variable domain, in which reference TRBV5-5 and TRBJ2-5 provide the parts outside the CDR3, is DAGVTQSPTHLIKTRGQQVTLRCSPISGHKSVSWYQQVLGQGPQFIFQYYEKEERGRGNFPDRFSARQFPNYSSELNVNALLLGDSALYLCASSLGQGATETQYFGPGTRLLVL.

The genes are TRBV29-1 and TRBJ2-1, with D maybe TRBD1 (6 bases). V lost 7 bases, J lost 2 bases, and 12 bases lay in between. The germline V gene has CDR1 SQVTM and CDR2 ANQGSEA. The CDR3 is made up of 13 amino acids. The CDR3, as DNA: TGCAGCGGAGGACAGAGAACCTACAATGAGCAGTTCTTC. As protein: CSGGQRTYNEQFF.

This clone was seen a few times. The V gene is TRBV9, the J gene TRBJ2-7; TRBD1 aligns across 7 bases. The germline V gene has CDR1 SGDLS and CDR2 YYNGEE. The CDR3 has 15 residues. V was clipped by 0 bases and J by 3 bases; unmatched bases: 6. CDR3 nucleotide sequence: TGTGCCAGCAGCGTAGCAGTGGGACAGAGCTACGAGCAGTACTTC. It translates to CASSVAVGQSYEQYF.

This chain joins TRBV30 and TRBJ2-5; 12 nucleotides align to TRBD2. Trimming took 5 bases from V and 2 from J; bases not matched to a gene: 6. Looked up from germline, CDR1 is GTSNPN and CDR2 is SVGIG (reference sequence). The CDR3 runs 15 residues. The CDR3 spells CAWARTSGAQETQYF. Here the CDR3 DNA reads TGTGCCTGGGCTAGGACTAGCGGGGCACAAGAGACCCAGTACTTC.

This clone was found a few times. J is TRBJ1-5 and V is TRBV19, with D perhaps TRBD1 (5 bases). From germline, CDR1 is LNHDA and CDR2 SQIVND (reference sequence). The CDR3 spans 13 residues. Trimming pared 8 bases from V and 0 bases from J, leaving 8 bases between. CDR3 DNA sequence: TGTGCCAGTCGGGACTATAGCAATCAGCCCCAGCATTTT. It is translated as CASRDYSNQPQHF.

V and J are TRBV19 and TRBJ1-1; unclear D gene. The CDR3 extends over 14 amino acids. V lost 1 base and J lost 1, with 7 bases in between. Germline CDR1 is LNHDA and CDR2 is SQIVND (reference sequence). Here the CDR3 reads CASSIVSSNTEAFF. For the CDR3, the DNA is TGTGCCAGTAGTATAGTTTCTTCGAACACTGAAGCTTTCTTT.